This T cell receptor (beta chain) was recorded in a study of blood T cell repertoires in COVID-19. Overall study context: Sources were T cells, B-cell-depleted T cells, or PBMCs; the material itself was cDNA or gDNA.

Sequencing was performed with immunoSEQ multiplex PCR; in TCRdb, only in-frame clones are kept and a portion is missing. This sample has about 230,000 clones, with about 83% found just once. The source is a woman aged 45 to 65 with acute or convalescent COVID-19. Material: peripheral blood.

This CDR3 reads CATSDPQQDTQYF. In nucleotides, the CDR3 is TGTGCCACCAGTGACCCCCAACAAGATACGCAGTATTTT. The V call is TRBV24-1, the J call TRBJ2-3; D is undetermined. Trimming removed 4 bases at V and 5 bases at J, with 9 bases between. Germline CDR1 KGHDR, CDR2 SFDVKD. The CDR3 sequence is 13 residues long.